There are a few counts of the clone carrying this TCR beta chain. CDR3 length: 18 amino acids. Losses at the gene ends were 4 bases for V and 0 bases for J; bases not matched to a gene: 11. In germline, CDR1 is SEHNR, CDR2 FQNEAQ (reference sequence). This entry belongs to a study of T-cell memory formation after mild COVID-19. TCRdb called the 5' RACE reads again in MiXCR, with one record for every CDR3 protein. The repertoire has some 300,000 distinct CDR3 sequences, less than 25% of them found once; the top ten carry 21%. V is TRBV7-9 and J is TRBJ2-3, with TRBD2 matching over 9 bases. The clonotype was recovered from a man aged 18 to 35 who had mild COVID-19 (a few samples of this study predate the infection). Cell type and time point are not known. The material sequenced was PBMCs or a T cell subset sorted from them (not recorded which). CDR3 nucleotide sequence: TGTGCCAGCAGCTCCTCAGGGGAGCGGGGGGCAAGCACAGATACGCAGTATTTT. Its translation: CASSSSGERGASTDTQYF.